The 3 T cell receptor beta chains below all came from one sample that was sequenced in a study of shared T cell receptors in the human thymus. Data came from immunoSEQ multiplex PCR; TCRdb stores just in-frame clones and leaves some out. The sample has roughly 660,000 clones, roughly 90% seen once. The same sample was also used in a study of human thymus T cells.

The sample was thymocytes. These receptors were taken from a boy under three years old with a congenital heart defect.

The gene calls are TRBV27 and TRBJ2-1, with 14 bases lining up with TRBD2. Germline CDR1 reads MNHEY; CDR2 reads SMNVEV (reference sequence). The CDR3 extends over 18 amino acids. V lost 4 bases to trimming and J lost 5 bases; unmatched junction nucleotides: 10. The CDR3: CASSSPGLAGVTDNEQFF. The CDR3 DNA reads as TGTGCCAGCAGTTCCCCGGGACTAGCGGGAGTCACCGACAATGAGCAGTTCTTC.

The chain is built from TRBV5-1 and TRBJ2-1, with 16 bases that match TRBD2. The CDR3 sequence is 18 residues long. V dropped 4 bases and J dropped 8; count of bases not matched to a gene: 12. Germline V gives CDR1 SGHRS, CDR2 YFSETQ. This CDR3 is CASSPGTSGRAGPHEQFF. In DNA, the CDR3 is TGCGCCAGCAGCCCAGGGACTAGCGGGAGGGCCGGTCCTCATGAGCAGTTCTTC.

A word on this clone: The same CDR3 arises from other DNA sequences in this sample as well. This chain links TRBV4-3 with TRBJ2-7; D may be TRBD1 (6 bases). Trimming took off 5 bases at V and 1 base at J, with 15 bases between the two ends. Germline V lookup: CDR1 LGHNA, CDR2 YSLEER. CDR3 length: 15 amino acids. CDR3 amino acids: CASSVGKTGSYEQYF. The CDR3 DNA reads TGCGCCAGCAGCGTTGGGAAGACAGGTTCCTACGAGCAGTACTTC.